The sequence of this T cell receptor (beta chain) was determined in a study of T-cell memory formation after mild COVID-19. Relative to its sample, this clonotype is medium-sized (0.01 to 0.1%). The CDR3 totals 14 residues. The junction had 2 bases not matched to a gene; V was cut back by 1 base and J by 3 bases. TCRdb analysed the 5' RACE reads with MiXCR anew, one entry per CDR3 protein. The data contain over 45,000 distinct CDR3 sequences, over 8.5% of them singletons. Specimen: PBMCs or a T cell subset sorted from them (not recorded which). This TCR was recovered from an adult woman who had mild COVID-19 (a few samples of this study predate the infection). Cell type and time point are not known. The J gene is TRBJ2-7, the V gene TRBV12-3 or TRBV12-4, with 8 positions matching TRBD1. CDR3 nucleotide sequence: TGTGCCAGCAGTTTAGGAGGACAGGGCTACGAGCAGTACTTC. Amino acid sequence: CASSLGGQGYEQYF.